This T cell receptor (beta chain) was identified in a study of blood T cell repertoires in COVID-19 (dated by TCRdb to 2018 to 2021). Study-wide context: The collaborator samples originated in the United States, Italy and Spain and spanned the acute and convalescent phases of COVID-19. The material from the prospective study consisted of cDNA or gDNA derived from T cells, B-cell-depleted T cells, or PBMCs. Subjects who had been exposed to COVID-19, were actively infected with it, or had recovered from it provided the deeply sampled blood TCRbeta repertoires that made up the dataset. The repertoires were made available in a free public database intended to serve as a resource for research on the immune response to SARS-CoV-2. The samples were drawn from the first 160 participants of the ongoing ImmuneRACE study and from more than 1,000 subjects provided by 6 global collaborators. Sample metadata almost always included a de-identified subject ID, COVID-19 status, age in years and sex. Where available, HLA class I and class II types were taken from metadata supplied by the sample provider and were not determined by assay-based typing.

The collaborating institutions used their own protocols to collect whole blood in K2EDTA tubes. Collaborator samples were shipped for TCRbeta analysis as frozen whole blood, isolated PBMCs, or DNA extracted from either sample type. A remark on this clone: Its antigen target is currently unknown. Qualities for individual bases were not recorded, and no much larger clone is one base off.

V loses 4 bases at its end and J loses 10 bases; junction bases beyond the gene matches: 6. The CDR3 spans 12 residues, from the cysteine through the phenylalanine. The entry retains the CDR3 DNA only, 36 bases that are in frame from base 1. The germline V gene supplies CDR1 SGDLS and CDR2 YYNGEE. TCRbeta CDR3 regions were amplified from genomic DNA using the immunoSEQ Assay, a bias-controlled multiplex PCR. The authors' analysis ran thus. Nucleated cell counts per sample were estimated from amplification of reference gene primers within the assay. To quantify the absolute abundance of each unique TCRbeta CDR3 rearrangement, sequence reads were collapsed and filtered. For each sample, productive Simpson clonality was calculated as the square root of Simpson's diversity index over productive rearrangements. Entries here come from immuneACCESS through TCRdb and include only in-frame sequences with V and J called. Some clones fail to appear in such tables; in the studies checked, an unresolved V gene covers under half of the shortfall, and the cause of the remainder is unknown. The DNA was the basis for D and trimming; V, J and clone size are from that table. This sample has roughly 130,000 clones in its table, and approximately 87% of those were observed once. The ten biggest clones cover approximately 4% of the sample.

The paper as a whole reports these results and caveats: The quantity of clinical and demographic metadata differed by source and by participant and was supplied without curation.

The source is a woman aged 60-75 years with acute or convalescent COVID-19. The rearranged chain carries TRBV9 and TRBJ1-2, and 8 junction bases match TRBD1. The sequenced sample was peripheral blood. At the DNA level, the sequence is TGTGCCAGCAGCTTCAAGGACAGGGTCTACACCTTC. Translated, this is CASSFKDRVYTF.